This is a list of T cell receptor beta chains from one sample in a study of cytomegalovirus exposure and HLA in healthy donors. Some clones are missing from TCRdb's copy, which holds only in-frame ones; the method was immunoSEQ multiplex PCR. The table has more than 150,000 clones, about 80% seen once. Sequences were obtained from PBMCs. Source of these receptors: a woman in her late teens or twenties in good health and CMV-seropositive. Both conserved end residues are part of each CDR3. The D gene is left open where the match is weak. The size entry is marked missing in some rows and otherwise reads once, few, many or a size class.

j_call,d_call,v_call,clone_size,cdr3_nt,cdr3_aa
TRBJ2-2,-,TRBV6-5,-,TGTGCCAGCATCGCAAGGGGCGACACCGGGGAGCTGTTTTTT,CASIARGDTGELFF
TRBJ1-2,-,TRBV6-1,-,TGTGCCAGCAGTGTAGGACAGCATGGCTACACCTTC,CASSVGQHGYTF
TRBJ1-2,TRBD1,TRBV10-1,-,TGCGCCAGCAGTGAATCCGGGACAGTAGGCTACACCTTC,CASSESGTVGYTF
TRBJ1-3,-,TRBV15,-,TGTGCCACCAGCAGAGGACAGGCGAACTCTGGAAACACCATATATTTT,CATSRGQANSGNTIYF
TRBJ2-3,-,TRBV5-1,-,TGCGCCAGCAGCTTGGATGTCCCTAGCACAGATACGCAGTATTTT,CASSLDVPSTDTQYF
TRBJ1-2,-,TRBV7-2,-,TGTGCCAGCAGCTGGGGAGCTAACTATGGCTACACCTTC,CASSWGANYGYTF
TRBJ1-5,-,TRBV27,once,TGTGCCAGCAGCCGAGGGGGGGGAGATCAGCCCCAGCATTTT,CASSRGGGDQPQHF
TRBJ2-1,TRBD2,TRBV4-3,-,TGCGCCAGCAGCCAGTCCCGGGACACGGGAGGGAAGCAGTTCTTC,CASSQSRDTGGKQFF
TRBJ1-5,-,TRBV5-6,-,TGTGCCAGCAGCGGAGGGACCAATAGCAATCAGCCCCAGCATTTT,CASSGGTNSNQPQHF
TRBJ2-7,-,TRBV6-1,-,TGTGCCAGCATTCTCACGAGCTACGAGCAGTACTTC,CASILTSYEQYF
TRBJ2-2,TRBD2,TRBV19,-,TGTGCCAGCCGCGGGAGCAGGAACACCGGGGAGCTGTTTTTT,CASRGSRNTGELFF
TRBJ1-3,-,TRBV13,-,TGTGCCAGCAGTTTCGGTCCCTCTGGAAACACCATATATTTT,CASSFGPSGNTIYF
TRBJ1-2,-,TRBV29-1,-,TGCAGCGTTACAGGCGACACCTATGGCTACACCTTC,CSVTGDTYGYTF
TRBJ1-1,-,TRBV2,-,TGTGCCAGCAGCCAACAGGGTGAAGCTTTCTTT,CASSQQGEAFF
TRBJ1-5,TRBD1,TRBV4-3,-,TGCGCCAGCAGCCAAGTTTACAGGGGCGCATTTTATAGCAATCAGCCCCAGCATTTT,CASSQVYRGAFYSNQPQHF
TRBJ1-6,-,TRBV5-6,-,TGTGCCAGCAGCTCTTATCGGAGCTCCTATAATTCACCCCTCCACTTT,CASSSYRSSYNSPLHF
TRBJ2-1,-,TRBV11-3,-,TGTGCCAGCAGCCCGACAGTAGCCTCCTACAATGAGCAGTTCTTC,CASSPTVASYNEQFF
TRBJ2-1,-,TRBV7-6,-,TGTGCCAGCAGCTTAGGTCTAGCGACCTACTCCTACAATGAGCAGTTCTTC,CASSLGLATYSYNEQFF
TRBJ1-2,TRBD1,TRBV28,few,TGTGCCAGCAACAGGGGGCTGGAAGGCTACACCTTC,CASNRGLEGYTF
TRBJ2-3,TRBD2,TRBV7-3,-,TGTGCCACCGGGACTAGCGGGGGGGCCCAGTATTTT,CATGTSGGAQYF
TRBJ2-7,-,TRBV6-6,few,TGTGCCAGCAGTGCGTTGTACGAGCAGTACTTC,CASSALYEQYF
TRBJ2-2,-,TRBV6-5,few,TGTGCCTCACTGAGCACCACCGGGGAGCTGTTTTTT,CASLSTTGELFF
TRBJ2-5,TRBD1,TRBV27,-,TGTGCCAGTCGTGAGGGGGCTCAGCAAGAGACCCAGTACTTC,CASREGAQQETQYF
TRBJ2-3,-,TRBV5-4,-,TGTGCCAGCAGCTTGGGAAGATTTAGTCCTTCTACAGATACGCAGTATTTT,CASSLGRFSPSTDTQYF
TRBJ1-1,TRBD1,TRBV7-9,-,TGTGCCAGCACCCCGAGAGGGACAGGGGTGACTGAAGCTTTCTTT,CASTPRGTGVTEAFF
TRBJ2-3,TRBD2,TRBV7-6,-,TGTGCCAGCAGCTTGCGACTAGCGGGGCGCCTAGCGCAGTATTTT,CASSLRLAGRLAQYF